This T cell receptor (beta chain) comes out of a study of blood T cell repertoires in COVID-19. Looking at the study overall: The cDNA or gDNA used as material had been derived from T cells, B-cell-depleted T cells, or PBMCs.

Germline CDR1 and CDR2: LGHDT and YNNKEL (reference sequence). Trimming cost V 5 bases and J 7 bases, with 14 bases left between them. There are 13 residues in the CDR3. In the original analysis: Researchers report that nucleated cell counts were estimated from reference gene primer amplification. The method was immunoSEQ multiplex PCR; TCRdb's version includes in-frame clones alone and lacks a portion of them. V, J and clone size were drawn from that table, and D and trimming were deduced from the DNA. The sample lists 100,000 to 150,000 clones; approximately 88% were seen once. What was sequenced was peripheral blood. The genes are TRBV3-1 (or the pseudogene TRBV3-2) and TRBJ2-5; D might be TRBD1 (5 bases). This TCR was sampled from a woman aged 25 to 39 who had recovered from COVID-19. CDR3 region: CASSLQTTGTQYF. The CDR3, as DNA: TGTGCCAGCAGCTTACAAACTACAGGGACCCAGTACTTC.